Listed below are T cell receptor beta chains from one sample, sequenced in a study of blood T cell repertoires in COVID-19. TCRdb's copy holds only in-frame clones and misses some; the assay was immunoSEQ multiplex PCR. The sample comprises fewer than 150,000 clones, roughly four fifths of which are singletons, and around 13% rests with the top ten. Sequenced input: peripheral blood. Source of these receptors: a human donor in a cohort sampled during active COVID-19. CDR3s include the opening cysteine and the closing phenylalanine or tryptophan. Each record gives: D gene, V gene, CDR3 length, J gene, CDR3 protein. A D gene is named only where the DNA matches it firmly.

d_call: TRBD1; v_call: TRBV12-5; cdr3_length: 15; j_call: TRBJ1-5; cdr3_aa: CASGLGTGGNQPQHF
d_call: .; v_call: TRBV7-6; cdr3_length: 11; j_call: TRBJ1-1; cdr3_aa: CASSFSGEAFF
d_call: TRBD1; v_call: TRBV6-6; cdr3_length: 13; j_call: TRBJ2-7; cdr3_aa: CASSYSTGNEQYF
d_call: TRBD1; v_call: TRBV18; cdr3_length: 15; j_call: TRBJ1-2; cdr3_aa: CASSTTDRARYGYTF
d_call: TRBD1; v_call: TRBV3-1/TRBV3-2; cdr3_length: 17; j_call: TRBJ2-5; cdr3_aa: CASSQDRGQGFVATQYF
d_call: TRBD1; v_call: TRBV3-1/TRBV3-2; cdr3_length: 15; j_call: TRBJ2-7; cdr3_aa: CASSPGQGNSYEQYF
d_call: .; v_call: TRBV7-6; cdr3_length: 16; j_call: TRBJ1-3; cdr3_aa: CASSLVSGSSGNTIYF
d_call: TRBD1; v_call: TRBV2; cdr3_length: 14; j_call: TRBJ1-1; cdr3_aa: CASFWDRGNTEAFF
d_call: .; v_call: TRBV12-1; cdr3_length: 10; j_call: TRBJ1-1; cdr3_aa: CASRCAEAFF
d_call: TRBD1; v_call: TRBV9; cdr3_length: 15; j_call: TRBJ1-5; cdr3_aa: CASSPMDRVDQPQHF
d_call: TRBD1; v_call: TRBV7-2; cdr3_length: 15; j_call: TRBJ2-7; cdr3_aa: CASSLIRDRGGEQYF
d_call: TRBD2; v_call: TRBV4-2; cdr3_length: 18; j_call: TRBJ2-4; cdr3_aa: CASSQDWASGGPKNIQYF
d_call: TRBD1; v_call: TRBV4-1; cdr3_length: 15; j_call: TRBJ1-1; cdr3_aa: CASSQRTGIHTEAFF
d_call: .; v_call: TRBV11-2; cdr3_length: 13; j_call: TRBJ2-7; cdr3_aa: CASSYNLRGEQYF
d_call: .; v_call: TRBV7-9; cdr3_length: 15; j_call: TRBJ2-3; cdr3_aa: CASSFGRGLTDTQYF
d_call: .; v_call: TRBV5-1; cdr3_length: 13; j_call: TRBJ2-5; cdr3_aa: CASRESPQETQYF
d_call: .; v_call: TRBV6-1; cdr3_length: 14; j_call: TRBJ2-7; cdr3_aa: CASSERGGTYEQYF
d_call: TRBD1; v_call: TRBV10-3; cdr3_length: 15; j_call: TRBJ1-2; cdr3_aa: CAIRPGGAEGYGYTF
d_call: TRBD1; v_call: TRBV5-1; cdr3_length: 17; j_call: TRBJ2-1; cdr3_aa: CASSLDAQGASYNEQFF
d_call: TRBD1; v_call: TRBV5-1; cdr3_length: 15; j_call: TRBJ1-2; cdr3_aa: CASSPVGDSAYGYTF
d_call: TRBD1; v_call: TRBV24-1; cdr3_length: 16; j_call: TRBJ2-1; cdr3_aa: CATSDFGQGADNEQFF
d_call: TRBD2; v_call: TRBV5-5; cdr3_length: 14; j_call: TRBJ2-5; cdr3_aa: CAGSSGGAFETQYF
d_call: .; v_call: TRBV7-9; cdr3_length: 17; j_call: TRBJ2-3; cdr3_aa: CASSFHRVGFGTDTQYF
d_call: .; v_call: TRBV4-1; cdr3_length: 15; j_call: TRBJ2-5; cdr3_aa: CASSHKSPGQETQYF
d_call: TRBD1; v_call: TRBV7-3; cdr3_length: 15; j_call: TRBJ1-1; cdr3_aa: CASSSTGTGGEEAFF
d_call: .; v_call: TRBV10-3; cdr3_length: 17; j_call: TRBJ2-1; cdr3_aa: CAISESGVVVSYNEQFF
d_call: TRBD1; v_call: TRBV5-1; cdr3_length: 14; j_call: TRBJ1-2; cdr3_aa: CASSPGQGGYGYTF
d_call: TRBD1; v_call: TRBV11-3; cdr3_length: 16; j_call: TRBJ2-1; cdr3_aa: CASSLDPRTGYNEQFF
d_call: TRBD1; v_call: TRBV19; cdr3_length: 13; j_call: TRBJ1-5; cdr3_aa: CASTGQGRQPQHF
d_call: .; v_call: TRBV12-3/TRBV12-4; cdr3_length: 13; j_call: TRBJ1-2; cdr3_aa: CASRNPRNYGYTF
d_call: .; v_call: TRBV2; cdr3_length: 13; j_call: TRBJ2-1; cdr3_aa: CASSPPTVNEQFF
d_call: .; v_call: TRBV6-6; cdr3_length: 13; j_call: TRBJ1-1; cdr3_aa: CASSHGGETEAFF
d_call: .; v_call: TRBV19; cdr3_length: 13; j_call: TRBJ1-6; cdr3_aa: CASSRSYNSPLHF
d_call: TRBD1; v_call: TRBV18; cdr3_length: 14; j_call: TRBJ2-7; cdr3_aa: CASSSTGASYEQYF
d_call: .; v_call: TRBV20-1; cdr3_length: 10; j_call: TRBJ2-1; cdr3_aa: CSAPGTPDFF
d_call: TRBD2; v_call: TRBV3-1/TRBV3-2; cdr3_length: 14; j_call: TRBJ2-2; cdr3_aa: CASSAGTSFGELFF
d_call: TRBD1; v_call: TRBV5-1; cdr3_length: 13; j_call: TRBJ1-2; cdr3_aa: CASNPGQNYGYTF
d_call: TRBD1; v_call: TRBV4-1; cdr3_length: 15; j_call: TRBJ1-5; cdr3_aa: CASSRDDRVNQPQHF
d_call: .; v_call: TRBV30; cdr3_length: 17; j_call: TRBJ2-5; cdr3_aa: CAWSLRDEGRGEETQYF